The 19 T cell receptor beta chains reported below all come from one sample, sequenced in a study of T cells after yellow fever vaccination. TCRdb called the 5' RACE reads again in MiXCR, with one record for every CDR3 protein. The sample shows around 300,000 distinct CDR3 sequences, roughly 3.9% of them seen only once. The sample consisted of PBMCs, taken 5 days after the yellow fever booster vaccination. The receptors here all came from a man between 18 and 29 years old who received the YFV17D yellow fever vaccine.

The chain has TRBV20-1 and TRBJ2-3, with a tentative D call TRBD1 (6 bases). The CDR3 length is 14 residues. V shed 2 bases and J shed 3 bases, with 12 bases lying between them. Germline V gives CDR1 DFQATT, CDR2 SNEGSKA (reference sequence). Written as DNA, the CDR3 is TGCAGTGCTAGACGGCAGGGGTCGACAGATACGCAGTATTTT. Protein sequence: CSARRQGSTDTQYF.

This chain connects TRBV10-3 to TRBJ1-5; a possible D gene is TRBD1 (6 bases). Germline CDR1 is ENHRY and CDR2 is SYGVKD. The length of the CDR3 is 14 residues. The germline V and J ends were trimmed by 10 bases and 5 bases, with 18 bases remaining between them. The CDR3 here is CATQGWGQDQPQHF. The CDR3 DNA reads TGTGCCACCCAAGGATGGGGGCAAGATCAGCCCCAGCATTTT.

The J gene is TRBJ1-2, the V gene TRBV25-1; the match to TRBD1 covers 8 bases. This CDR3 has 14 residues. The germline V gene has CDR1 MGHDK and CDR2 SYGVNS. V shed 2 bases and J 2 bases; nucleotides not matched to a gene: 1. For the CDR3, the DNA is TGTGCCAGCAGTGAACCAGGGGGCAACTATGGCTACACCTTC. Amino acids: CASSEPGGNYGYTF.

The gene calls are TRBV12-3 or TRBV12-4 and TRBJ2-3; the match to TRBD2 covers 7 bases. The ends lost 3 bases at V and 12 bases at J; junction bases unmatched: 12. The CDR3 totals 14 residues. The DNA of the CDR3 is TGTGCCAGCAGTTTGGGGGGGGTAGGGGATTCTCAGTATTTT. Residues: CASSLGGVGDSQYF.

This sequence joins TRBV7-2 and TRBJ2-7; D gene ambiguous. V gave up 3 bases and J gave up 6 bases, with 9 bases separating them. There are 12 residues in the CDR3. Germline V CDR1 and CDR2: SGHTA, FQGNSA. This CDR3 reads CASSFSFVEQYF. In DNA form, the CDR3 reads TGTGCCAGCAGCTTTTCTTTTGTCGAGCAGTACTTC.

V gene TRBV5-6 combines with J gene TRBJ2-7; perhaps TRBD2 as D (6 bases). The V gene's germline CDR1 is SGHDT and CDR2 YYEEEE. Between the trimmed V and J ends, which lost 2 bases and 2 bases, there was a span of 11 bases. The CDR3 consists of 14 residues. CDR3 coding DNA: TGTGCCAGCAGCTTTGGAGGGGAACCCTACGAGCAGTACTTC. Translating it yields CASSFGGEPYEQYF.

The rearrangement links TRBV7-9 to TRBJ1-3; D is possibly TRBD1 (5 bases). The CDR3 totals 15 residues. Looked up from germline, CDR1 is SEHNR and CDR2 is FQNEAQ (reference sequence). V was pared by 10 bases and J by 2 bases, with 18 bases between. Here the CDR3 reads CATVLGAEAGNTIYF. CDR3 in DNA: TGTGCCACCGTTTTAGGGGCTGAGGCTGGAAACACCATATATTTT.

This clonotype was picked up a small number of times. The CDR3 coding sequence is TGTGCCAGCAGTCCCGGAAGCCTTGTGAGAACCGGGGAGCTGTTTTTT. Translation: CASSPGSLVRTGELFF. The genes are TRBV6-5 and TRBJ2-2; unclear D gene. Germline CDR1 MNHEY, CDR2 SVGAGI. Trimming pared 5 bases from V and 5 bases from J, leaving 18 bases between. There are 16 residues in the CDR3.

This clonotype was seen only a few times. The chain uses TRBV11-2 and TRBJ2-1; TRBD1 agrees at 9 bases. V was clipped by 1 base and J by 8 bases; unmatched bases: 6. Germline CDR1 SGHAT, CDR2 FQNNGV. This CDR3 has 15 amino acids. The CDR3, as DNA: TGTGCCAGCAGCTTAGTCCGGGACAGGGAGCATGAGCAGTTCTTC. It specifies CASSLVRDREHEQFF.

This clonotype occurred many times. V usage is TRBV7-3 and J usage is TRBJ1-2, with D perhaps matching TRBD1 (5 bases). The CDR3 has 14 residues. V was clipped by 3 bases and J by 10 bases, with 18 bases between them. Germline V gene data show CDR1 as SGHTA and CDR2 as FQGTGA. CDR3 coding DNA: TGTGCCAGCAGCTTGGGTGGGACCGCGAGTCCCTACACCTTC. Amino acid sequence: CASSLGGTASPYTF. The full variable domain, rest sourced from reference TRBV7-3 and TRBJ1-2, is GAGVSQTPSNKVTEKGKYVELRCDPISGHTALYWYRQSLGQGPEFLIYFQGTGAADDSGLPNDRFFAVRPEGSVSTLKIQRTERGDSAVYLCASSLGGTASPYTFGSGTRLTVV.

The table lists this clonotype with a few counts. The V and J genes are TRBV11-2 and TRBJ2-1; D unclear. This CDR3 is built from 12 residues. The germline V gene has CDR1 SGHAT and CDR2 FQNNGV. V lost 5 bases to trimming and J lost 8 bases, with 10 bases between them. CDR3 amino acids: CASSPSLDEQFF. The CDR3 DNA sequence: TGTGCCAGCAGCCCGTCATTGGATGAGCAGTTCTTC.

Here the CDR3 DNA reads TGTGCCAGCACCCCCCCGGGTTCCTACGAGCAGTACGTC. This gives the protein CASTPPGSYEQYV. The chain is built from TRBV28 and TRBJ2-7; D is uncertain. Germline values: CDR1 MDHEN, CDR2 SYDVKM. The CDR3 extends over 13 amino acids. The V gene lost 7 bases and the J gene lost 1 base, with 11 bases spanning the gap.

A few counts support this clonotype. This CDR3 is CASSYSGPIEQYF. In nucleotides, the CDR3 is TGTGCCAGCAGTTATTCTGGCCCCATCGAGCAGTACTTC. The chain recombines TRBV12-3 or TRBV12-4 with TRBJ2-7; D unclear. The CDR3 loop spans 13 amino acids. V was cut by 4 bases and J by 6 bases, with 13 bases left in between.

The CDR3 region has the DNA TGTGCCAGCAGAAACAGGTTCAGCACAGATACGCAGTATTTT. It codes for CASRNRFSTDTQYF. V gene TRBV28 combines with J gene TRBJ2-3; D might be TRBD1 (5 bases). The CDR3 covers 14 residues. The V end lost 6 bases, the J end lost 0 bases, and 10 bases lay between the germline ends. Germline V gives CDR1 MDHEN, CDR2 SYDVKM.

CDR3 DNA sequence: TGCAGTGCCCGAGGCTCACAGCCTCTAGAGCAGTACGTC. The encoded protein is CSARGSQPLEQYV. The chain couples TRBV20-1 to TRBJ2-7, with D unresolved. CDR1 is DFQATT, CDR2 SNEGSKA, per germline (reference sequence). The CDR3 has 13 amino acids. V dropped 6 bases and J dropped 7 bases, with 19 bases sitting between them.

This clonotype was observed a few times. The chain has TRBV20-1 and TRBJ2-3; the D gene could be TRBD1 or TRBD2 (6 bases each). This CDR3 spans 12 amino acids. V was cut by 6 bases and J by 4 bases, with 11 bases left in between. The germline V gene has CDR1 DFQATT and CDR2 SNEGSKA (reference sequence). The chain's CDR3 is CSARGAPDTQYF. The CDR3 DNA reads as TGCAGTGCAAGGGGGGCCCCAGATACGCAGTATTTT.

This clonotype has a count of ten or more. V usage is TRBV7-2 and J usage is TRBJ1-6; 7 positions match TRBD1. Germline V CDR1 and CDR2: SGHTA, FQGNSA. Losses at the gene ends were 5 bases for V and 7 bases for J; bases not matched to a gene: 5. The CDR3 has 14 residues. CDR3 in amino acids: CASSPRQGNSPLHF. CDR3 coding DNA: TGTGCCAGCAGCCCACGACAGGGAAATTCACCCCTCCACTTT.

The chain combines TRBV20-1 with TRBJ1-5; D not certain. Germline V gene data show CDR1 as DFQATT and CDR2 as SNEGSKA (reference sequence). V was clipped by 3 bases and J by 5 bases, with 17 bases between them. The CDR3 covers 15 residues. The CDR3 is CSARVAAESDQPQHF. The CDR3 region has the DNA TGCAGTGCTAGGGTAGCGGCGGAATCCGATCAGCCCCAGCATTTT.

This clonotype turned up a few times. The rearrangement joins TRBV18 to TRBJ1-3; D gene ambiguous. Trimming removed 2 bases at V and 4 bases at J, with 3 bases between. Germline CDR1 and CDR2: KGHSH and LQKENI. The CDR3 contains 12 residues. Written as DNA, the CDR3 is TGTGCCAGCTCACCAATAGGAAACACCATATATTTT. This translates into CASSPIGNTIYF.